This T cell receptor beta chain originates from a study of T cells in Graves' hyperthyroidism and ophthalmopathy. The wider study: At the time of initial diagnosis and before any treatment, peripheral blood was collected.

Details on this clonotype: The antigen is undetermined.

V lost 4 bases, J lost 0 bases, and 10 bases lay in between. There are 15 residues in the CDR3. CDR1 is LNHDA and CDR2 is SQIVND in the germline V gene (reference sequence). Study-level points and caveats: Expanded thyroid clonotypes (above 0.001) were mostly also found in blood.

Amplification targeted TCR beta CDR3 regions from RNA transcripts. Initially, a first-round RT-PCR of the TCR CDR3 employed the HTBI primer set. TCRdb analysed the multiplex PCR reads with MiXCR anew, one entry per CDR3 protein. The table shows 250,000 to 300,000 distinct CDR3 sequences, with 12% to 15% occurring only once. The V call is TRBV19, the J call TRBJ2-1, with D possibly TRBD2 on 5 matching bases. The sample was blood. The sequence derives from a woman in her forties or fifties with Graves' hyperthyroidism that later progressed to Graves' ophthalmopathy. The CDR3 region is CASSRGLSSYNEQFF. In DNA form, the CDR3 reads TGTGCCAGTAGTAGAGGGCTAAGCTCCTACAATGAGCAGTTCTTC.